The 4 T cell receptor beta chains below were found in one sample sequenced in a study of CD8 T cells in Susac syndrome (dated by TCRdb to about 2019). Library creation used the immunoSEQ multiplex PCR assay. RNA was extracted with the RNeasy kit and 0.5 to 1 ug was reverse transcribed using random hexamers. Using fastp trimming at Q25 and MiXCR clonotype assembly, TCRdb reanalyzed the public sequencing data and kept in-frame beta chains. Rows with one shared CDR3 protein collapse into an entry with the most common genes and DNA. The sample table lists approximately 190,000 distinct CDR3 sequences, approximately 96% of them with a count of one. The top ten constitute 0.098% of the sample. Specimen: CD4+ T cells from PBMCs. Receptors were obtained from a human donor with Susac syndrome.

The chain uses TRBV28 and TRBJ2-5, with 12 positions matching TRBD2. V shed 3 bases, J shed 4 bases, and the junction held 3 bases outside the gene matches. This CDR3 comprises 15 residues. Germline V lookup: CDR1 MDHEN, CDR2 SYDVKM. The CDR3 is CASSFSTSGGETQYF. The CDR3, as DNA: TGTGCCAGCAGTTTCTCGACTAGCGGGGGAGAGACCCAGTACTTC.

The gene calls are TRBV30 and TRBJ2-3; D not resolved. V dropped 1 base and J dropped 3 bases, with 11 bases sitting between them. Germline lookup yields CDR1 GTSNPN and CDR2 SVGIG (reference sequence). CDR3 length: 14 amino acids. CDR3 coding DNA: TGTGCCTGGAGTGCAGTATTACCGACAGATACGCAGTATTTT. Its translation is CAWSAVLPTDTQYF.

This clonotype was observed once. The V and J genes are TRBV20-1 and TRBJ1-5; 9 nucleotides match TRBD1. The junction had 4 bases not matched to a gene; V was cut back by 5 bases and J by 5 bases. Germline V gene sequence: CDR1 DFQATT, CDR2 SNEGSKA (reference sequence). The CDR3 length is 13 residues. The chain's CDR3 is CSAGTGRDQPQHF. CDR3 nucleotide sequence: TGCAGTGCTGGGACAGGGAGGGATCAGCCCCAGCATTTT.

The rearrangement links TRBV12-3 or TRBV12-4 to TRBJ2-3; the match to TRBD2 covers 14 bases. Trimming took 6 bases from V and 4 from J; bases not matched to a gene: 6. The CDR3 has 16 amino acids. This CDR3 is CASRGLAGGLADTQYF. In DNA, the CDR3 is TGTGCCAGCAGAGGACTAGCGGGGGGCCTGGCAGATACGCAGTATTTT.